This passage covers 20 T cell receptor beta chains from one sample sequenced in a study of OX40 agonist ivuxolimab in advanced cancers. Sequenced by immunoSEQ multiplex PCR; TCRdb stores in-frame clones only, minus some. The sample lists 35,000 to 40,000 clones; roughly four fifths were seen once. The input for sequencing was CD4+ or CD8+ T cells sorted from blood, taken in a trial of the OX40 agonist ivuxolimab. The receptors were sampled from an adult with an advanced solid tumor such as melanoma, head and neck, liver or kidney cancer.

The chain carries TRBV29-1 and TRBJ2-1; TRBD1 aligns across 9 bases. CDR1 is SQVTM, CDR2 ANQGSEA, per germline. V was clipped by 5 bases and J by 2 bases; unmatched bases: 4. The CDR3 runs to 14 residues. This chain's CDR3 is CSVLGQGTYNEQFF. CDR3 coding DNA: TGCAGCGTTTTGGGACAGGGAACCTACAATGAGCAGTTCTTC.

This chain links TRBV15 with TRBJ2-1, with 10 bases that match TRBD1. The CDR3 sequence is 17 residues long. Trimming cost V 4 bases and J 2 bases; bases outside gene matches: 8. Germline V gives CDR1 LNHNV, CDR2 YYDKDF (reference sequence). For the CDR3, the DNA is TGTGCCACCAGCACCTGGGGACAGGGGAATCCCTACAATGAGCAGTTCTTC. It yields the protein CATSTWGQGNPYNEQFF.

The CDR3 coding sequence is TGTGCCAGCAGCGCAGACAGCAGGGACTATGGCTACACCTTC. It codes for CASSADSRDYGYTF. V is TRBV7-9 and J is TRBJ1-2; D may be TRBD1 (5 bases). The CDR3 runs to 14 residues. The V and J ends lost 5 bases and 3 bases respectively, with 13 bases between them. CDR1 SEHNR and CDR2 FQNEAQ come from the germline V gene (reference sequence).

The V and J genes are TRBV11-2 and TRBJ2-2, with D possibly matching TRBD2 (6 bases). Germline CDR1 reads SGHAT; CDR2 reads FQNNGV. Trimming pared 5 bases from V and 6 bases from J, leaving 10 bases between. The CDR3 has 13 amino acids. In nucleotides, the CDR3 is TGTGCCAGCAGCCCCCCGGGGGCCGGGGAGCTGTTTTTT. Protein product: CASSPPGAGELFF. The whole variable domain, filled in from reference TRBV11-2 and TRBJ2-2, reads EAGVAQSPRYKIIEKRQSVAFWCNPISGHATLYWYQQILGQGPKLLIQFQNNGVVDDSQLPKDRFSAERLKGVDSTLKIQPAKLEDSAVYLCASSPPGAGELFFGEGSRLTVL.

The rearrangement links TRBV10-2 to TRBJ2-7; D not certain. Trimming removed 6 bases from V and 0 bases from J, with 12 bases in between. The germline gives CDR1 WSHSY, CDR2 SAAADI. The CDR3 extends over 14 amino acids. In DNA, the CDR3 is TGCGCCAGCAGCCCCGACGGATTCTCCTACGAGCAGTACTTC. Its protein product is CASSPDGFSYEQYF.

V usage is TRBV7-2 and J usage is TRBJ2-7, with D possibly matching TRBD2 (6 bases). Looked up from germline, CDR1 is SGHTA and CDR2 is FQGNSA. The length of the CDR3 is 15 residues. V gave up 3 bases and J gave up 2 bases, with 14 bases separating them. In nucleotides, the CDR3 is TGTGCCAGCAGCTTGGGGGGTAGGTCAGCCTACGAGCAGTACTTC. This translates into CASSLGGRSAYEQYF. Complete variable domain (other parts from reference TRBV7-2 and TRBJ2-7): GAGVSQSPSNKVTEKGKDVELRCDPISGHTALYWYRQSLGQGLEFLIYFQGNSAPDKSGLPSDRFSAERTGGSVSTLTIQRTQQEDSAVYLCASSLGGRSAYEQYFGPGTRLTVT.

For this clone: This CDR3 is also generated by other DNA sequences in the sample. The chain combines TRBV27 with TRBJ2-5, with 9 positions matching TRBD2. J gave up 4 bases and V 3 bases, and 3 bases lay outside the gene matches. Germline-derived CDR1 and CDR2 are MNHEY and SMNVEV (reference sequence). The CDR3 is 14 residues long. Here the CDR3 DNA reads TGTGCCAGCAGTTTGCGGGGGGGTCGAGAGACCCAGTACTTC. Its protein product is CASSLRGGRETQYF.

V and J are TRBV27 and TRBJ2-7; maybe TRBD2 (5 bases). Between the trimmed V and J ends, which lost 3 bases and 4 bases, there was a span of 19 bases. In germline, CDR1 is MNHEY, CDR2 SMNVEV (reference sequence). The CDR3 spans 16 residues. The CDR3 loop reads CASSFRSRAPPYEQYF. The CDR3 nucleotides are TGTGCCAGCAGTTTCCGGTCGCGGGCGCCGCCTTACGAGCAGTACTTC.

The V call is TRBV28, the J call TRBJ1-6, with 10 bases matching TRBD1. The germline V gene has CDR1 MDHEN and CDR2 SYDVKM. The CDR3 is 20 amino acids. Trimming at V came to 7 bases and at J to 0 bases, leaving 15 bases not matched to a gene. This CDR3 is CASTPFTGTGVSSYNSPLHF. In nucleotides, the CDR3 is TGTGCCAGCACCCCCTTCACCGGGACAGGGGTTAGCTCCTATAATTCACCCCTCCACTTT.

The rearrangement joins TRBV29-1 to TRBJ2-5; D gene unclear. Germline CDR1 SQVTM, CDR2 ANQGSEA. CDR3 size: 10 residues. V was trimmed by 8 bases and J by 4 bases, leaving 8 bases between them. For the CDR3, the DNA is TGCAGCATTAGTGGAGAGACCCAGTACTTC. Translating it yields CSISGETQYF.

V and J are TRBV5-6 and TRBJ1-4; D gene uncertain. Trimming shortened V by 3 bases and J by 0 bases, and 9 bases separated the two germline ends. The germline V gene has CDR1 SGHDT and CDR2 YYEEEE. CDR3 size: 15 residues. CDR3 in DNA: TGTGCCAGCAGCTGGAAGGCTACAACTAATGAAAAACTGTTTTTT. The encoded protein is CASSWKATTNEKLFF.

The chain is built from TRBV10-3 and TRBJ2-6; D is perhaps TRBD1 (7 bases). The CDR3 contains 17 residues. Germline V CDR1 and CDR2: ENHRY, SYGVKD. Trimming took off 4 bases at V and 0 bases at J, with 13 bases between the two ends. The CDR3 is CAISGSGGGSGANVLTF. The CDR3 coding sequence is TGTGCCATCAGTGGATCAGGGGGAGGCTCTGGGGCCAACGTCCTGACTTTC.

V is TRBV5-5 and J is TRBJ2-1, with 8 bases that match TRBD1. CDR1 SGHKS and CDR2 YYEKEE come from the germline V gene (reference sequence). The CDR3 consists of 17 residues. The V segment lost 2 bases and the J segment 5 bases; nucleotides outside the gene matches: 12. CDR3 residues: CASSFLLPRTGHNEQFF. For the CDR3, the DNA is TGTGCCAGCAGCTTCCTTCTACCCAGGACAGGGCACAATGAGCAGTTCTTC.

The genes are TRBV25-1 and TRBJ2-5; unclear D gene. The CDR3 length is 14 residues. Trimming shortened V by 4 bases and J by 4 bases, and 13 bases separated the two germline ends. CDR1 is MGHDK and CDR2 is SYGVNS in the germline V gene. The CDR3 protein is CASSGDNRVETQYF. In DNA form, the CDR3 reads TGTGCCAGCAGTGGTGACAATCGGGTAGAGACCCAGTACTTC.

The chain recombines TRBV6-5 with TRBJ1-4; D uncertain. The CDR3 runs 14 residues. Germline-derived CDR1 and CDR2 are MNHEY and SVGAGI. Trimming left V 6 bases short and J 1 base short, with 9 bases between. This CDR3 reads CASRPAGTNEKLFF. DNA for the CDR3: TGTGCCAGCAGGCCGGCAGGAACTAATGAAAAACTGTTTTTT.

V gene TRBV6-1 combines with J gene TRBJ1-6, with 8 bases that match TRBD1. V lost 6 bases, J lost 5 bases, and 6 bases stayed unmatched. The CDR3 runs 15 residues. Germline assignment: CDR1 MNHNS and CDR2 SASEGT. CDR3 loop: CASRRQGMDNSPLHF. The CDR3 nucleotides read TGTGCCAGCAGAAGACAGGGGATGGATAATTCACCCCTCCACTTT.

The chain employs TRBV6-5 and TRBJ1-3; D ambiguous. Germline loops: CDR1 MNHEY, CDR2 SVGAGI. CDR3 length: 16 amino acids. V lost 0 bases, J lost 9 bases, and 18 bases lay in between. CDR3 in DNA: TGTGCCAGCAGTTACTCGAGCCGCCCCATGGGGAGCACCATATATTTT. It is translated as CASSYSSRPMGSTIYF.

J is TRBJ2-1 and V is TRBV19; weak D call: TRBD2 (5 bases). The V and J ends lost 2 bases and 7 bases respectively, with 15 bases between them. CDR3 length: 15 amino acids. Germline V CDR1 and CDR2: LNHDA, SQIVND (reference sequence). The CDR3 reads CASSILRAVGNEQFF. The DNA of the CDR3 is TGTGCCAGTAGTATACTTAGAGCGGTTGGGAATGAGCAGTTCTTC.

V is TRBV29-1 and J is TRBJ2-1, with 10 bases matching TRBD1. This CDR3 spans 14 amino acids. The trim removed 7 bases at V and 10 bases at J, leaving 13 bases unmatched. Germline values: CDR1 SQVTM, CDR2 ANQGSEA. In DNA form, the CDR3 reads TGCAGCGGCGCCCTAGGGACAGGGGTCGTCGAGCAGTTCTTC. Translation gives CSGALGTGVVEQFF.

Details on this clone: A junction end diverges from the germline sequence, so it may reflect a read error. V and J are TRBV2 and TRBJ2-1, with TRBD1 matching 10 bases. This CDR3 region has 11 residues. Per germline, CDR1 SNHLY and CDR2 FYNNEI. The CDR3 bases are TGTGCCAGCAGGGCCGGGACAGGGGTTCTCTTC. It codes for CASRAGTGVLF.